Listed here is a single TCR beta chain. Its antigen is still unknown. Base qualities are not provided; no much larger clone lies one nucleotide away. Using the deep immunoSEQ assay, TCR CDR3 regions were amplified from genomic DNA by multiplex PCR. Extracted genomic DNA from each cell subset was distributed evenly across all wells of several immunoSEQ 96-well plates, and each plate was treated as a replicate. For sorted subsets, approximately 200 ng of genomic DNA, equivalent to some 30,000 T cell genomes, went into each replicate PCR. Purified libraries were quantified with a Qubit 3.0 fluorometer, sized on a Bioanalyzer 2100, and re-quantified with the KAPA Library Quantification kit. Each immunoSEQ 96-well plate was sequenced on its own single-read 150-cycle Illumina NextSeq 550 flow cell. The study's processing was this. Because the immunoSEQ output held only junctional sequences and lacked quality scores, the filtering could not match the filtering applied to full-length reads. To assign V/J genes and CDR3, sequences were annotated using PyIR, a Python wrapper for IgBLAST v1.9, with IMGT germline references. Reads were removed for weak V/J assignments (E-value above 1e-6), missing CDR3, stop codons, out-of-frame junctions, or ambiguous translated residues. V3J clonotypes were defined as sequences sharing the same inferred V gene, J gene, and CDR3 amino acid sequence. Percentage overlap between repertoires was calculated by dividing the number of shared unique clonotypes by the size of the smaller repertoire. Three approaches were used to assess repertoire richness: RTK rarefaction, the Chao1 estimator, and Recon v2.1 estimates of unobserved clonotypes. Generation probabilities for all TCRbeta clonotypes obtained by the gDNA method from a few donors were computed using OLGA. TCRdb took over this immuneACCESS table, retaining in-frame rearrangements with V and J assigned. Such tables are incomplete; in checked studies, under half of the missing clones stem from an unresolved V gene, and the remainder is unexplained. The D gene and trimming were derived from the DNA, and the V and J assignments and clone size from that table. This sample gives about 580,000 clones in total; about 98% of them show up just once. The ten largest clones add up to 0.3% of the sample.

In the germline V gene, CDR1 corresponds to MNHEY and CDR2 to SVGAGI. The CDR3 sequence holds 14 residues, the cysteine and phenylalanine included. Kept here is only the CDR3 DNA, which spans 42 bases and is read in frame from base 1. Trimming at the junction amounts to 5 bases on V and 10 bases on J, and the germline ends lie 20 bases apart. The data are from a study of shared clonotypes between healthy human individuals (dated by TCRdb to about 2020). About the investigation overall: The cohort comprised two women and a few men aged 18 to 49 years. For each donor, CD4 naive and CD4 memory were each given three plates, CD8 naive was given two plates, and CD8 memory was given one plate. Blood TCR repertoires of four to six healthy adults were deeply sequenced to estimate repertoire size and the extent of clonotype sharing between individuals. Different laboratories and diverse techniques were used to prepare libraries and sequence TCR repertoires, to increase sequencing depth and limit assay-specific biases. Between about 0.94 and 8.9 billion PBMCs per donor were obtained by leukapheresis.

CD8 naive samples were obtained by positive selection for CCR7 among CD45RO-negative cells, yielding a CD45RA+CCR7+ population from which TemRA cells were excluded. Donors were healthy HIV-negative adults with no recently reported acute infections or vaccinations. Every donor was a Caucasian adult living in Nashville, Tennessee, USA. After blood collection by leukapheresis, PBMCs were isolated using Ficoll-Histopaque density gradient centrifugation and then cryopreserved in the vapor phase of liquid nitrogen. Analytical flow cytometry was used to check the purity and quantity of each magnetically sorted T cell population. Each sorted fraction had its genomic DNA isolated and then quantified by UV absorbance on a Nanodrop 2000c. The research as a whole found: Higher generation probabilities were observed for clonotypes shared by all four sorted-subset donors than for non-shared clonotypes. Only blood was sampled, and tissue TCR repertoires likely differ from those in blood. Because the study included only a small number of donors, the genetic and exposure-history diversity represented was limited. Rarefaction of sorted-subset datasets indicated incomplete sequencing despite the large sequencing depth. Larger estimated clonotype richness was generally found for naive subsets than for memory subsets. Pairwise subsampling indicated that sequencing depth was expected to affect the degree of clonotype sharing among donors. Sharing across a few donors was observed for about 5% of naive CD4, over 3% of naive CD8, roughly 2.3% of memory CD4, and around 0.4% of memory CD8 clonotypes.

The sequence derives from a man aged 25-40 years in good health. The chain was built from TRBV6-5 and TRBJ1-2; TRBD1 is possibly the D segment (6 matching bases). The sample comprised naive CD8+ T cells sorted from blood. In the paper's terms, the cell subset or site label means: CD45RA+CCR7+. CDR3 reads: CASSDPPQTGVYTF. The DNA reads TGTGCCAGCAGTGATCCCCCCCAGACAGGCGTCTACACCTTC.